The clone carrying this T cell receptor (beta chain) was recorded only once. The data were produced by immunoSEQ multiplex PCR, yet TCRdb's version contains in-frame clones alone and is incomplete. The repertoire holds roughly 29,000 clones, with 76% as singletons. About 1.9 micrograms of genomic DNA came from cryopreserved PBMCs for TCR beta libraries. The data were taken from a study of cytotoxic CD8 clonotypes in ibrutinib-treated CLL. Across the whole study: 24 partial and 2 complete responses; at median roughly 6 years, about 14 remitted, some twelve progressed.

The V gene's germline CDR1 is SGHRS and CDR2 YFSETQ. Between the trimmed V and J ends, which lost 0 bases and 2 bases, there was a span of 18 bases. This CDR3 is 17 amino acids long. The V gene is TRBV5-1, the J gene TRBJ2-7; D possibly corresponds to TRBD2 (7 bases). The sequences come from PBMCs, collected after 36 months of ibrutinib treatment. This receptor was identified in a human donor with chronic lymphocytic leukemia. The CDR3: CASSLGGGALSTYEQYF. DNA of the CDR3: TGCGCCAGCAGCTTGGGCGGGGGCGCGTTAAGCACCTACGAGCAGTACTTC.